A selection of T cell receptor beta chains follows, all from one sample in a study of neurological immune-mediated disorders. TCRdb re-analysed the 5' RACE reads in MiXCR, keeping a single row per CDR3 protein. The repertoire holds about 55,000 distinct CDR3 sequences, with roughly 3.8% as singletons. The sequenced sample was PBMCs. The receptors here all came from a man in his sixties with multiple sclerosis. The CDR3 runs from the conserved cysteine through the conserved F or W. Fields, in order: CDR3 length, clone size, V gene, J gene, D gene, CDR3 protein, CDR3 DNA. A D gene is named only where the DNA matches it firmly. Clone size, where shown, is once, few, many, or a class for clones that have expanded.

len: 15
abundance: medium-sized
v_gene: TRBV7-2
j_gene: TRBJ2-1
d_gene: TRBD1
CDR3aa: CASSPTRDSLNEQFF
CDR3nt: TGTGCCAGCAGCCCGACCCGGGACAGCCTAAATGAGCAGTTCTTC

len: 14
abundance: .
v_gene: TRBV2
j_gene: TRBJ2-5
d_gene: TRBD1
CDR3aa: CASREQGDGETQYF
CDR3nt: TGTGCCAGCAGGGAACAGGGGGATGGAGAGACCCAGTACTTC

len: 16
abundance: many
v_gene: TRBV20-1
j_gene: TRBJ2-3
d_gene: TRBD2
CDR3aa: CSARGGLAASTDTQYF
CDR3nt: TGCAGTGCTAGAGGGGGACTAGCGGCTAGCACAGATACGCAGTATTTT

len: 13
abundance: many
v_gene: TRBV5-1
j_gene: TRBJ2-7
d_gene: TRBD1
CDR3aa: CASSLGQEDEQYF
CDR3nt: TGCGCCAGCAGCTTAGGACAGGAGGACGAGCAGTACTTC

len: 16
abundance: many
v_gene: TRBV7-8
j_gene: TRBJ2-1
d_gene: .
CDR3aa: CASSTSRLGSYNEQFF
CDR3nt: TGTGCCAGCAGCACGTCCCGACTAGGCTCCTACAATGAGCAGTTCTTC

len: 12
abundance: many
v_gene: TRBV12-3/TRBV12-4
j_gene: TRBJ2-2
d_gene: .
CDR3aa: CASSRGTGELFF
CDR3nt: TGTGCCAGCAGTCGAGGGACCGGGGAGCTGTTTTTT

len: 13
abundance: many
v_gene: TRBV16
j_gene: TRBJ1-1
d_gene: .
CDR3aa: CASSPRQATEAFF
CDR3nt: TGTGCCAGCAGCCCCCGACAGGCTACTGAAGCTTTCTTT

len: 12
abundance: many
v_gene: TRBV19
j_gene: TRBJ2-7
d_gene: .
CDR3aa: CASSSAGPEQYF
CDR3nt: TGTGCCAGTAGTTCGGCAGGGCCCGAGCAGTACTTC

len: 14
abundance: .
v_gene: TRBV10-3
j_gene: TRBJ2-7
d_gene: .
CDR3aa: CAISEGTRSYEQYF
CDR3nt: TGTGCCATCAGTGAAGGGACGCGTTCCTACGAGCAGTACTTC

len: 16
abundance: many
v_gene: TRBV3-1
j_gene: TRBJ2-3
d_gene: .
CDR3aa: CASRPRGPGDTDTQYF
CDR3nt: TGTGCCAGCAGGCCTCGGGGGCCGGGGGACACAGATACGCAGTATTTT